This T cell receptor beta chain appears in the sequencing data of a study of blood T cell repertoires in COVID-19 (dated by TCRdb to the early 2020s). Context from the whole study: Samples from collaborators originated in the United States, Italy and Spain and spanned both the acute and convalescent phases of COVID-19. The prospective study material was composed of cDNA or gDNA derived from T cells, B-cell-depleted T cells, or PBMCs. The dataset comprised deeply sampled blood TCRbeta repertoires from subjects exposed to, actively infected with, or recovered from COVID-19. The repertoires were released in a freely available public database meant as a resource for research on the immune response to SARS-CoV-2. Samples came from the ongoing ImmuneRACE study (first 160 participants) plus 1,254 subjects from 6 global collaborators. Sample metadata almost always included a de-identified subject ID, COVID-19 status, age in years and sex. Where available, HLA class I and class II types were obtained from metadata supplied by the sample provider rather than from assay-based typing.

With regard to this clone: Its antigen specificity is not known. No per-base quality is available; no much larger clone lies one base away.

TCRbeta CDR3 regions were amplified from genomic DNA by means of the immunoSEQ Assay, a bias-controlled multiplex PCR. In the original analysis: Within the assay, amplification of reference gene primers was used to estimate how many nucleated cells each sample contained. Sequence reads were collapsed and filtered to measure the absolute abundance of every unique TCRbeta CDR3 rearrangement. For each sample, productive Simpson clonality was calculated as the square root of Simpson's diversity index over productive rearrangements. TCRdb holds this immuneACCESS table with in-frame rearrangements only. Some clones are missing; in checked studies, unresolved V genes explain under half, and the rest has no known cause. V, J and clone size reflect that table, while D and trimming were determined from the DNA. Counted in this sample were around 160,000 clones; 70% to 90% of them appeared once. The top ten hold around 0.99% of the sample.

Each collaborating institution followed its own protocols to collect whole blood in K2EDTA tubes. For TCRbeta analysis, collaborators shipped samples in one of three forms: frozen whole blood, isolated PBMCs, or DNA extracted from either of those sample types. The paper's findings and limits, for the study overall: The quantity of clinical and demographic metadata differed by source and by participant and was supplied without curation.

V sheds 0 bases and J sheds 4 bases, leaving 13 bases between their ends. Its CDR3 holds 15 amino acids, cysteine through phenylalanine. Only the CDR3 DNA stays, 45 bases, in frame from base 1. The germline V gene specifies SGDLS as CDR1 and YYNGEE as CDR2. The clonotype was recovered from a man aged 18-30 years with acute or convalescent COVID-19. Sequencing was done on a sample of peripheral blood. This sequence uses TRBV9 and TRBJ1-1, with no confident D gene call. The DNA sequence follows: TGTGCCAGCAGCGTAGATGCAGGTTTGAGCACTGAAGCTTTCTTT. The translation is CASSVDAGLSTEAFF.